Shown below are 28 T cell receptor beta chains from a single sample sequenced in a study of blood T cell repertoires in COVID-19. The data were produced by immunoSEQ multiplex PCR, yet TCRdb's version contains in-frame clones alone and is incomplete. The table shows 250,000 to 300,000 clones, with roughly 86% occurring only once. Sequenced input: peripheral blood. The receptor set was obtained from a man between 18 and 35 years old with active or convalescent COVID-19.

The gene calls are TRBV7-9 and TRBJ2-2; 7 bases are shared with TRBD2. The CDR3 totals 17 residues. J gave up 0 bases and V 0 bases, and 4 bases lay outside the gene matches. In germline, CDR1 is SEHNR, CDR2 FQNEAQ (reference sequence). In nucleotides, the CDR3 is TGTGCCAGCAGCTTAGCGGGGGGGAACTCGAACACCGGGGAGCTGTTTTTT. Translated: CASSLAGGNSNTGELFF.

The gene calls are TRBV24-1 and TRBJ1-5; TRBD1 agrees at 7 bases. J gave up 3 bases and V 4 bases, and 8 bases lay outside the gene matches. From germline, CDR1 is KGHDR and CDR2 SFDVKD. The length of the CDR3 is 16 residues. The CDR3 DNA reads as TGTGCCACCAGTGAGGGGAGACAGGGAAACAATCAGCCCCAGCATTTT. It translates to CATSEGRQGNNQPQHF.

This chain joins TRBV11-3 and TRBJ2-2; 13 bases match TRBD2. Germline CDR1 is SGHNT and CDR2 is YENEEA. CDR3 length: 19 residues. V was clipped by 0 bases and J by 6 bases; unmatched bases: 10. The CDR3 region is CASSLDNTGTSGNPGELFF. The CDR3 DNA is TGTGCCAGCAGCTTAGACAATACCGGGACTAGCGGGAATCCCGGGGAGCTGTTTTTT.

The chain couples TRBV29-1 to TRBJ2-7; TRBD1 aligns across 9 bases. The CDR3 length is 14 residues. Germline V gene data show CDR1 as SQVTM and CDR2 as ANQGSEA. The ends lost 6 bases at V and 5 bases at J; junction bases unmatched: 11. CDR3 nucleotides: TGCAGCGTCGCCCAGGGGACAGGGTCCAACGAGCAGTACTTC. This codes for CSVAQGTGSNEQYF.

The count of this clone is one. This rearrangement joins TRBV28 to TRBJ1-4; TRBD1 might be the D (5 bases). Germline CDR1 and CDR2: MDHEN and SYDVKM. V was trimmed by 7 bases and J by 1 base, leaving 13 bases between them. The CDR3 extends over 15 amino acids. Here the CDR3 reads CASNSQGRTNEKLFF. The CDR3 coding sequence is TGTGCCAGCAATTCGCAGGGCCGAACTAATGAAAAACTGTTTTTT.

The chain links TRBV5-1 to TRBJ2-1, with 11 nucleotides matching TRBD2. Germline CDR1 reads SGHRS; CDR2 reads YFSETQ. CDR3 size: 18 residues. J gave up 3 bases and V 4 bases, and 12 bases lay outside the gene matches. The CDR3 nucleotides are TGCGCCAGCAGCGTCCCCTCTAGACTAGCGGGAAACTACAATGAGCAGTTCTTC. Amino acid sequence: CASSVPSRLAGNYNEQFF.

This clone was recorded once. The gene calls are TRBV9 and TRBJ2-2; 10 bases match TRBD2. This CDR3 is built from 16 residues. Losses at the gene ends were 0 bases for V and 3 bases for J; bases not matched to a gene: 2. CDR1 SGDLS and CDR2 YYNGEE come from the germline V gene. The CDR3 loop is CASSVATSGDTGELFF. In DNA form, the CDR3 reads TGTGCCAGCAGCGTAGCTACTAGCGGGGACACCGGGGAGCTGTTTTTT. Drawing the rest from reference TRBV9 and TRBJ2-2, the complete variable domain is DSGVTQTPKHLITATGQRVTLRCSPRSGDLSVYWYQQSLDQGLQFLIQYYNGEERAKGNILERFSAQQFPDLHSELNLSSLELGDSALYFCASSVATSGDTGELFFGEGSRLTVL.

Here the CDR3 DNA reads TGCGCCAGCAGCCAAGAGCTTATAGGGGGCGGGGAGACCCAGTACTTC. It yields the protein CASSQELIGGGETQYF. The J gene is TRBJ2-5, the V gene TRBV4-1, with 7 positions matching TRBD1. V was clipped by 0 bases and J by 5 bases; unmatched bases: 9. The CDR3 loop spans 16 amino acids. CDR1 and CDR2 from the germline V gene are MGHRA and YSYEKL.

The J gene is TRBJ2-3, the V gene TRBV25-1, with 9 bases that match TRBD2. The V segment lost 1 base and the J segment 3 bases; nucleotides outside the gene matches: 8. Germline V gives CDR1 MGHDK, CDR2 SYGVNS. This CDR3 is built from 17 residues. The CDR3 sequence: CASSEWGLAGLTDTQYF. The CDR3 bases are TGTGCCAGCAGTGAATGGGGCCTAGCGGGGTTAACAGATACGCAGTATTTT. Together with reference TRBV25-1 and TRBJ2-3, the CDR3 gives the full variable domain: EADIYQTPRYLVIGTGKKITLECSQTMGHDKMYWYQQDPGMELHLIHYSYGVNSTEKGDLSSESTVSRIRTEHFPLTLESARPSHTSQYLCASSEWGLAGLTDTQYFGPGTRLTVL.

The V call is TRBV12-3 or TRBV12-4, the J call TRBJ1-5, with D perhaps TRBD1 (5 bases). This CDR3 is built from 12 residues. V was clipped by 4 bases and J by 7 bases, with 8 bases between them. The CDR3 spells CASSSRAQPQHF. The CDR3 DNA reads TGTGCCAGCAGTTCCAGGGCCCAGCCCCAGCATTTT.

This clone has a single count. Other DNA sequences from this sample encode an identical CDR3 as well. V usage is TRBV7-3 and J usage is TRBJ2-3; D is unresolved. The CDR3 loop spans 17 amino acids. Germline-derived CDR1 and CDR2 are SGHTA and FQGTGA. Deletions cut 1 base from V and 0 bases from J, with 14 bases between. CDR3 nucleotides: TGTGCCAGCAGCTTAAACCCTGGCGGTCCTAGCACAGATACGCAGTATTTT. Its translation: CASSLNPGGPSTDTQYF. The full variable domain, its missing parts supplied by reference TRBV7-3 and TRBJ2-3, is GAGVSQTPSNKVTEKGKYVELRCDPISGHTALYWYRQSLGQGPEFLIYFQGTGAADDSGLPNDRFFAVRPEGSVSTLKIQRTERGDSAVYLCASSLNPGGPSTDTQYFGPGTRLTVL.

This chain connects TRBV27 to TRBJ2-5, with 10 nucleotides matching TRBD2. With 2 bases clipped from V and 3 bases from J, the junction kept 0 bases outside the gene matches. Germline assignment: CDR1 MNHEY and CDR2 SMNVEV (reference sequence). This CDR3 region has 14 residues. CDR3 in amino acids: CASSLGLAEETQYF. In DNA, the CDR3 is TGTGCCAGCAGTTTAGGACTAGCGGAAGAGACCCAGTACTTC.

The chain employs TRBV30 and TRBJ2-7, with a possible D match to TRBD2 (5 bases). The CDR3 has 14 amino acids. Germline CDR1 GTSNPN, CDR2 SVGIG (reference sequence). V dropped 3 bases and J dropped 3 bases, with 15 bases sitting between them. The CDR3 protein is CAWSGGVRDYEQYF. CDR3 nucleotides: TGTGCCTGGAGCGGAGGCGTAAGGGACTACGAGCAGTACTTC.

J is TRBJ2-2 and V is TRBV15; D call uncertain. The germline CDR1 and CDR2 sequences are LNHNV and YYDKDF (reference sequence). This CDR3 is built from 14 residues. The V end was cut by 1 base, the J end by 0 bases, with 3 bases between. The CDR3 region is CATSRAANTGELFF. CDR3 bases: TGTGCCACCAGCAGAGCTGCGAACACCGGGGAGCTGTTTTTT.

Concerning this clone: This likely came from a read error, as a far larger clone is one base away. Other DNA sequences within the sample encode an identical CDR3. V is TRBV3-1 (or the pseudogene TRBV3-2) and J is TRBJ2-5, with 8 bases matching TRBD2. The CDR3 length is 14 residues. The V and J ends lost 3 bases and 7 bases, in that order; junction bases with no gene match: 7. CDR1 is LGHDT, CDR2 YNNKEL, per germline (reference sequence). DNA for the CDR3: TGTGCCAGCAGCCACGCCGGGGGGGGAGGGACCCAGTACTTC. Translating it yields CASSHAGGGGTQYF.

The chain employs TRBV27 and TRBJ1-6; a weak D match, TRBD1 (5 bases). V was cut by 4 bases and J by 9 bases, with 19 bases left in between. The CDR3 runs to 16 residues. CDR1 is MNHEY and CDR2 is SMNVEV in the germline V gene (reference sequence). The CDR3 loop is CASSSWTRGVISPLHF. In DNA, the CDR3 is TGTGCCAGCAGTTCATGGACCCGGGGGGTTATTTCACCCCTCCACTTT.

About this clone itself: The junction departs from the called germline gene at one end, perhaps through a read error. CDR3: CATLQTTANNAQFF. Here the CDR3 DNA reads TGTGCCACCCTCCAGACGACAGCAAACAATGCGCAGTTCTTC. The chain couples TRBV19 to TRBJ2-1, with D possibly being TRBD1 (5 bases). There are 14 residues in the CDR3. CDR1 and CDR2 from the germline V gene are LNHDA and SQIVND (reference sequence).

This clone has just one count. The chain couples TRBV9 to TRBJ2-1, with D unclear. Trimming pared 0 bases from V and 9 bases from J, leaving 7 bases between. This CDR3 spans 12 amino acids. Germline CDR1 is SGDLS and CDR2 is YYNGEE. The CDR3 protein is CASSVGISEQFF. DNA for the CDR3: TGTGCCAGCAGCGTAGGTATCTCTGAGCAGTTCTTC.

The genes are TRBV6-5 and TRBJ2-6; TRBD1 might be the D (5 bases). The CDR3 has 16 amino acids. Per germline, CDR1 MNHEY and CDR2 SVGAGI. Trimming cost V 2 bases and J 2 bases, with 10 bases left between them. The CDR3: CASSYDSSPGANVLTF. In DNA, the CDR3 is TGTGCCAGCAGTTACGACAGTAGCCCTGGGGCCAACGTCCTGACTTTC.

The gene calls are TRBV15 and TRBJ1-2; 11 bases are a match to TRBD1. Germline V gene sequence: CDR1 LNHNV, CDR2 YYDKDF (reference sequence). With 0 bases clipped from V and 5 bases from J, the junction kept 11 bases outside the gene matches. This CDR3 has 18 amino acids. The DNA for the CDR3 is TGTGCCACCAGCAGAGACCTCGGACAGGGGGCGCAGGTTTATGGCTACACCTTC. This translates into CATSRDLGQGAQVYGYTF.

This clone has at least ten counts. The gene calls are TRBV5-4 and TRBJ2-5, with 7 bases aligning to TRBD1. Per germline, CDR1 SGHNT and CDR2 YYREEE (reference sequence). The CDR3 has 15 amino acids. The junction had 6 bases not matched to a gene; V was cut back by 2 bases and J by 2 bases. CDR3 coding DNA: TGTGCCAGCAGCTTAAGGGGGCCTACACAAGAGACCCAGTACTTC. Amino acids: CASSLRGPTQETQYF.

The genes are TRBV19 and TRBJ1-1; D is unclear. V dropped 11 bases and J dropped 4 bases, with 17 bases sitting between them. The length of the CDR3 is 13 residues. CDR1 and CDR2 from the germline V gene are LNHDA and SQIVND (reference sequence). The CDR3 loop reads CAVRIEGSTEAFF. CDR3 DNA sequence: TGTGCCGTCAGGATTGAAGGGAGCACTGAAGCTTTCTTT.

The chain is built from TRBV3-1 (or the pseudogene TRBV3-2) and TRBJ2-5; D is ambiguous. Germline CDR1 is LGHDT and CDR2 is YNNKEL (reference sequence). The CDR3 has 14 residues. The V and J ends lost 3 bases and 9 bases respectively, with 17 bases between them. Here the CDR3 DNA reads TGTGCCAGCAGCCACAACTCGCGGCCGGCGGCCCAGTACTTC. Amino acids: CASSHNSRPAAQYF.

The DNA for the CDR3 is TGCGCCAGCAGTGACTCGTTGAGCAATCAGCCCCAGCATTTT. It encodes CASSDSLSNQPQHF. The J gene is TRBJ1-5, the V gene TRBV10-2; unclear D gene. Germline V gene data show CDR1 as WSHSY and CDR2 as SAAADI. CDR3 length: 14 amino acids. Trimming removed 3 bases from V and 1 base from J, with 7 bases in between.

In this sample, this clone turned up once. This may be a read error, as it is one base from a much larger clone. Other DNA sequences from this sample encode an identical CDR3 as well. The genes are TRBV7-9 and TRBJ1-3; 8 nucleotides line up with TRBD1. Germline loops: CDR1 SEHNR, CDR2 FQNEAQ (reference sequence). The junction had 2 bases not matched to a gene; V was cut back by 3 bases and J by 1 base. The CDR3 has 15 residues. CDR3 in amino acids: CASSFGQGSGNTIYF. The CDR3 DNA follows: TGTGCCAGCAGCTTTGGACAGGGTTCTGGAAACACCATATATTTT.

CDR3 region: CASSFSQGSLLFF. The CDR3 DNA reads as TGTGCCAGCAGTTTCTCTCAGGGCTCATTGCTGTTTTTT. The chain carries TRBV6-5 and TRBJ2-2; tentatively, D is TRBD1 (5 bases). The CDR3 sequence is 13 residues long. V was trimmed by 4 bases and J by 13 bases, leaving 16 bases between them. Germline values: CDR1 MNHEY, CDR2 SVGAGI.

The chain combines TRBV7-6 with TRBJ2-3; possible D gene TRBD2, 6 bases. The CDR3 contains 17 residues. The V end lost 0 bases, the J end lost 2 bases, and 15 bases lay between the germline ends. Germline V gene sequence: CDR1 SGHVS, CDR2 FNYEAQ. The CDR3 coding sequence is TGTGCCAGCAGCTTAGCGGCCAGCGGGCGAGACACAGATACGCAGTATTTT. It yields the protein CASSLAASGRDTDTQYF.

DNA for the CDR3: TGCAGTGCTAGTGGAGGGAACACTGAAGCTTTCTTT. Residues: CSASGGNTEAFF. This rearrangement joins TRBV20-1 to TRBJ1-1; D remains ambiguous. The germline V and J ends were trimmed by 3 bases and 1 base, with 6 bases remaining between them. CDR3 length equals 12 residues. Germline loops: CDR1 DFQATT, CDR2 SNEGSKA (reference sequence).